This T cell receptor (beta chain) was sequenced in a study of cytomegalovirus exposure and HLA in healthy donors. Study details: A prior analysis found 117 million unique TCR beta sequences from 170 million or so T cells.

Notes on this clone: Antigen: not known.

Study-wide findings and caveats: Overall, about 160 TCR beta chains were annotated as cytomegalovirus-associated. Earlier results showed most TCR beta V segments being productive about 87% or about 30% of the time.

A multiplex PCR was run with 60 Vbeta primers and 13 Jbeta primers. Clones were read by immunoSEQ multiplex PCR, and TCRdb kept only the in-frame ones, dropping some. Found here are around 200,000 clones, 77% of them singletons; the top ten hold more than 3.5%. The CDR3 has 9 residues. V usage is TRBV21-1 and J usage is TRBJ1-2. TRBV21-1 is a listed pseudogene. The sequence was collected from a woman between 55 and 75 years old in good health and CMV-seropositive. Source material: PBMCs. In nucleotides, the CDR3 is TGTGCCAGCAGCAAACTGTCCGCCTTC. As protein: CASSKLSAF.